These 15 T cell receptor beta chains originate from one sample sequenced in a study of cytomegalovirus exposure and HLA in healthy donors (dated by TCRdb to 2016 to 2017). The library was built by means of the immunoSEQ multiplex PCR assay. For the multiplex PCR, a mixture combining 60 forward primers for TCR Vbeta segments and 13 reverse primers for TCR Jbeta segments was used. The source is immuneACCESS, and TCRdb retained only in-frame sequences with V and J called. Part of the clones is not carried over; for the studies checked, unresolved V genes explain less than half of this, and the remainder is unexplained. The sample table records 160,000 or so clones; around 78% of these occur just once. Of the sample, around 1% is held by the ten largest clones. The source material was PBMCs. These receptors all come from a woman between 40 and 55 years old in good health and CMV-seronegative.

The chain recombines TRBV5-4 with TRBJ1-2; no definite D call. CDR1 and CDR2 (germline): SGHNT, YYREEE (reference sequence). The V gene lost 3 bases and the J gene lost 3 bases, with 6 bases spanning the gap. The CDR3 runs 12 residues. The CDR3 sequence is CASSSYDYGYTF. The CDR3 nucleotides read TGTGCCAGCAGCTCTTATGACTATGGCTACACCTTC.

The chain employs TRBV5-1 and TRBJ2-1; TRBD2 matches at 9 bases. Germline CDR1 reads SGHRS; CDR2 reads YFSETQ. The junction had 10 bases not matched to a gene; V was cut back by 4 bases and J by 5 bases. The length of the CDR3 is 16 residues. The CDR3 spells CASSPQAGGPNNEQFF. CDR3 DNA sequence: TGCGCCAGCAGCCCGCAGGCGGGAGGGCCCAACAATGAGCAGTTCTTC.

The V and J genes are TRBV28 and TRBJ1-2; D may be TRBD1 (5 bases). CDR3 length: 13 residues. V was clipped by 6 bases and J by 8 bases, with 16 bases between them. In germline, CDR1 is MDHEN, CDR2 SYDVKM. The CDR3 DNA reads TGTGCCAGCAGCTCCGGACAAGTAGGCGGCTACACCTTC. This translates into CASSSGQVGGYTF.

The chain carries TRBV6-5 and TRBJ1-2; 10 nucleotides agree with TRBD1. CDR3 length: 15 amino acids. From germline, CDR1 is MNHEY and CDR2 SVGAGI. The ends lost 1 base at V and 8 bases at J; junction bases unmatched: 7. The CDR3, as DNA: TGTGCCAGCAGTTACTACGGGACAGGGGTTGGCGGCTACACCTTC. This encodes CASSYYGTGVGGYTF.

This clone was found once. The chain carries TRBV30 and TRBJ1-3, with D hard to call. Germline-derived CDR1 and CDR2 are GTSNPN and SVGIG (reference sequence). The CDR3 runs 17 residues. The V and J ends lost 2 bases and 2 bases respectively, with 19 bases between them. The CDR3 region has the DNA TGTGCCTGGAGTCGTCCCGGGGTGACTCTAACTGGAAACACCATATATTTT. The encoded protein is CAWSRPGVTLTGNTIYF.

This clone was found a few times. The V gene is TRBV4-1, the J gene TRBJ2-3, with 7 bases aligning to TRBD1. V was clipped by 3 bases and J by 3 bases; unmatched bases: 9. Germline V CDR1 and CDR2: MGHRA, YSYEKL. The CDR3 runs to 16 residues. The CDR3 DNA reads TGCGCCAGCAGCCAGGAGACAGGGTTGGATACAGATACGCAGTATTTT. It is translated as CASSQETGLDTDTQYF.

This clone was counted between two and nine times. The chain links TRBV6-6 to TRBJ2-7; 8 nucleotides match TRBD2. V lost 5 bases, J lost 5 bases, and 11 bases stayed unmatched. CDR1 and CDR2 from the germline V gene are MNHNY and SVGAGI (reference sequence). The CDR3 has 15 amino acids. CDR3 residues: CASSAGEREWNEQYF. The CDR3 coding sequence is TGTGCCAGCAGTGCAGGGGAGCGGGAGTGGAACGAGCAGTACTTC.

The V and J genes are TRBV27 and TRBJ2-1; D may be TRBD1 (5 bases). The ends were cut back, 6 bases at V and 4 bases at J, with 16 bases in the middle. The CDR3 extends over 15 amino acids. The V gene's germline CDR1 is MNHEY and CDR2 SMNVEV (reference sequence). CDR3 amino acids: CASSPHQDTYNEQFF. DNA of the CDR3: TGTGCCAGCAGCCCACACCAGGACACGTACAATGAGCAGTTCTTC.

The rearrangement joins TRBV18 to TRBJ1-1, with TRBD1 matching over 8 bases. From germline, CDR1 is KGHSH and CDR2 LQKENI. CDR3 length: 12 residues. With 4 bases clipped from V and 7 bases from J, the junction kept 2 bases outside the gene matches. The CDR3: CASSLGQVEAFF. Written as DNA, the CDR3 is TGTGCCAGCTCACTGGGACAGGTTGAAGCTTTCTTT.

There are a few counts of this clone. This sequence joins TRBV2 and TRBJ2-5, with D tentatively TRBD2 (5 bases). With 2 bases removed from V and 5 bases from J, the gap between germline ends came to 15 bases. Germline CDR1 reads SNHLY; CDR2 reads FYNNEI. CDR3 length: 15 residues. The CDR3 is CASSETLAARETQYF. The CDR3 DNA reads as TGTGCCAGCAGTGAAACTCTAGCCGCCCGGGAGACCCAGTACTTC.

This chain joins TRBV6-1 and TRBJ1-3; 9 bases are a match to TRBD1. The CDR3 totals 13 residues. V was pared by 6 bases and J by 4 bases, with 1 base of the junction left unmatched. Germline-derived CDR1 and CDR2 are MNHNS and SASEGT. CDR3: CASRGQGGNTIYF. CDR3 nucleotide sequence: TGTGCCAGCAGGGGACAGGGCGGAAACACCATATATTTT.

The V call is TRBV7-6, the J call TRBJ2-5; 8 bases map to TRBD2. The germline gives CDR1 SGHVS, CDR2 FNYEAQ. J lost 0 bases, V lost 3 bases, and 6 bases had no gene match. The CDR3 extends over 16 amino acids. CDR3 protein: CASSFGLAHNQETQYF. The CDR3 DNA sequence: TGTGCCAGCAGCTTCGGACTAGCTCACAACCAAGAGACCCAGTACTTC.

The CDR3 region is CASSYGTEGYGYTF. CDR3 coding DNA: TGTGCCAGCAGTTACGGGACAGAGGGCTATGGCTACACCTTC. The chain recombines TRBV6-5 with TRBJ1-2, with 7 bases identical to TRBD1. Per the germline V gene, CDR1 is MNHEY and CDR2 is SVGAGI. The V segment lost 2 bases and the J segment 4 bases; nucleotides outside the gene matches: 4. This CDR3 comprises 14 residues.

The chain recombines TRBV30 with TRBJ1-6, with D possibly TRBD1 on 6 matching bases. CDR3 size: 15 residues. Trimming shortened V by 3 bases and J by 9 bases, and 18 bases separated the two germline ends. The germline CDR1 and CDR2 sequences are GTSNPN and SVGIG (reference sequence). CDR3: CAWSKRGGWSSPLHF. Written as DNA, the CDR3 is TGTGCCTGGAGCAAAAGGGGGGGCTGGAGTTCACCCCTCCACTTT.

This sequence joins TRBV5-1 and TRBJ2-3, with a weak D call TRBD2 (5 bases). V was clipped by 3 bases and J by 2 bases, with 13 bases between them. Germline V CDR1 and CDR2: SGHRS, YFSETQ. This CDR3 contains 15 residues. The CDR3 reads CASSYSASNTDTQYF. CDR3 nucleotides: TGCGCCAGCAGCTATAGCGCGTCGAACACAGATACGCAGTATTTT.